The T cell receptor beta chain described here comes from a study of T cell repertoires in cytomegalovirus infection. Regarding the study as a whole: CMV-specific HLA-C-restricted TCR beta clonotypes dominated the ex vivo response. Pooled public TCR beta family frequency picked out CMV carriers with the relevant HLA.

With V trimmed by 6 bases and J by 11 bases, 12 bases remained unmatched. This CDR3 spans 13 amino acids. Of note for this clonotype: The antigen is unknown.

MiXCR was run by TCRdb on the reads, yielding one entry per CDR3 protein. This repertoire shows roughly 990,000 distinct CDR3 sequences, less than 35% found once; its top ten account for around 15%. The chain joins TRBV12-3 or TRBV12-4 to TRBJ1-1; 7 bases align to TRBD1. The sequence came from a human donor in good health (CMV status not recorded). Some clones in this sample may be carry-over from other donors' samples. Specimen: cultured CD8+ T cells from PBMCs, collected from culture after CMV antigen stimulation. CDR3 sequence (DNA): TGTGCCAGCAGGGGGACAGAAAAACGTGGGGCTTTCTTT. It yields the protein CASRGTEKRGAFF.